The sequence of this T cell receptor beta chain was determined in a study of shared clonotypes between healthy human individuals. Germline loops: CDR1 MNHNY, CDR2 SVGAGI (reference sequence). V shed 7 bases, J shed 7 bases, and the junction held 4 bases outside the gene matches. The CDR3 is 12 amino acids. The material for each subset, its genomic DNA, was split evenly across several immunoSEQ plates. The repertoire was sequenced with immunoSEQ multiplex PCR; TCRdb's copy has only in-frame clones and lacks some. The data hold roughly 2.5 million clones, with around 90% observed a single time. The receptor was derived from a man aged 18 to 35 in good health. Input material: naive CD4+ T cells sorted from blood. Subset meaning: CD45RA+ positively selected. The chain couples TRBV6-6 to TRBJ1-5; 7 nucleotides line up with TRBD1. The CDR3 loop is CASKGGDQPQHF. CDR3 DNA sequence: TGTGCCAGCAAAGGGGGCGACCAGCCCCAGCATTTT.